This T cell receptor (beta chain) was recovered during a study of T cells in Graves' hyperthyroidism and ophthalmopathy. Study-level results: Blood samples included most of the expanded thyroid clonotypes exceeding 0.001. Ophthalmopathy prediction by the model preceded onset by a median about 6 months.

The TCR beta CDR3 regions underwent amplification using RNA transcripts as the source. The study used the HTBI primer set for a first-round RT-PCR of the TCR CDR3. One entry per CDR3 protein results from TCRdb running MiXCR on the multiplex PCR reads. Of roughly 520,000 distinct CDR3 sequences listed, around 22% are singletons. This CDR3 is built from 13 residues. The germline V gene has CDR1 DFQATT and CDR2 SNEGSKA (reference sequence). The V segment lost 6 bases and the J segment 9 bases; nucleotides outside the gene matches: 5. Notes on this clonotype: No antigen is known for it.

Diagnosis relied on clinical symptoms, serum thyroxine and TRAb, thyroid ultrasound and orbital computed tomography. What was sequenced was blood. This rearrangement joins TRBV20-1 to TRBJ1-6; TRBD1 matches 10 bases. This clonotype was sampled from a woman aged 25 to 39 with Graves' ophthalmopathy. The CDR3 coding sequence is TGCAGTGCGCGGACAGGGGGTTTTTCACCCCTCCACTTT. It specifies CSARTGGFSPLHF.